This TCR beta chain was identified during a study of blood T cell repertoires in COVID-19. V was shortened by 4 bases and J by 3 bases, with 7 bases between the two germline ends. The CDR3 runs to 12 residues. Germline V gene sequence: CDR1 GTSNPN, CDR2 SVGIG (reference sequence). The authors' processing: Amplification of reference gene primers provided the estimated nucleated cell counts. The data were produced by immunoSEQ multiplex PCR, yet TCRdb's version contains in-frame clones alone and is incomplete. The V and J calls and the clone size are those of that table, but D and trimming were determined from the DNA. The table shows 150,000 to 200,000 clones, with roughly 80% occurring only once.

This TCR was recovered from a woman aged 70 to 79 with COVID-19, enrolled during active disease. The chain uses TRBV30 and TRBJ1-5; D is unclear. Sequenced: peripheral blood. The CDR3 loop is CAWNLDNQPQHF. The DNA of the CDR3 is TGTGCCTGGAACCTAGACAATCAGCCCCAGCATTTT. The complete variable domain, with remaining parts taken from reference TRBV30 and TRBJ1-5, reads SQTIHQWPATLVQPVGSPLSLECTVEGTSNPNLYWYRQAAGRGLQLLFYSVGIGQISSEVPQNLSASRPQDRQFILSSKKLLLSDSGFYLCAWNLDNQPQHFGDGTRLSIL.